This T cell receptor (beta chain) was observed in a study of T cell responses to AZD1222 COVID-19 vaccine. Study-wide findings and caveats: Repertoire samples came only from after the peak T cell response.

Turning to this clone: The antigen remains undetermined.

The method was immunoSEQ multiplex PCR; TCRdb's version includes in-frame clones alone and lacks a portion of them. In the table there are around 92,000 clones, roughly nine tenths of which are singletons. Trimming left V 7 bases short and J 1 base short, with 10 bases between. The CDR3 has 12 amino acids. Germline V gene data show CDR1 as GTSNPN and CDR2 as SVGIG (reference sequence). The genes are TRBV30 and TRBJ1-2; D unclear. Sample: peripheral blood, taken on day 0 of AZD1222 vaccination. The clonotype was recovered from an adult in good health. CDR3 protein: CAFQPLNYGYTF. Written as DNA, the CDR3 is TGTGCCTTCCAGCCCCTTAACTATGGCTACACCTTC.